Included here is one TCR beta chain sequence, with context. Its antigen is not identified. Cells sorted as Tregs were CD4+, CD25+ and CD127-/low. The V gene end was trimmed by 1 base and the J gene end by 4 bases; junction bases not matched to a gene: 6. The CDR3 has 16 residues. General study points: Tumor-infiltrating Treg TCR alpha and beta sequences overlapped most with tumor naive CD4+ T cells, then blood naive. Larger-cohort validation covered only one TCR beta V-J rearrangement.

Semi-nested PCR with Nested Universal Primer A followed constant-region reverse priming of full-length variable regions. TCRdb fed the 5' RACE reads into MiXCR, producing one record per CDR3 protein. There are around 11,000 distinct CDR3 sequences in the sample; around a quarter occur only once, and more than 2.5% lies in the top ten. The rearrangement links TRBV12-3 or TRBV12-4 to TRBJ1-1, with 10 bases lining up with TRBD1. The TCR originated in a female donor with breast cancer. The sequenced sample was Tregs sorted from a lymph node. The CDR3 nucleotides are TGTGCCAGCAGTTTAGGGGACAGGGGCACGAGCACTGAAGCTTTCTTT. Encoded protein: CASSLGDRGTSTEAFF.